This entry is about one T cell receptor (beta chain). The data stem from a study of T cell responses to AZD1222 COVID-19 vaccine. Looked up from germline, CDR1 is MNHEY and CDR2 is SVGAGI. CDR3 length: 14 residues. After removal of 4 bases from V and 6 bases from J, the junction contained 6 bases not matched to a gene. TCRdb keeps only in-frame clones here, not all; method: immunoSEQ multiplex PCR. The sample has around 110,000 clones; approximately 85% are singletons. The rearrangement uses TRBV6-5 and TRBJ1-5; 7 bases line up with TRBD1. The sequenced sample was peripheral blood, obtained on day 0 of MenACWY control vaccination. The receptor was derived from an adult in good health. The CDR3 DNA reads TGTGCCAGCAGTTCCGACAGGGAGGGTCAGCCCCAGCATTTT. It specifies CASSSDREGQPQHF.